A selection of T cell receptor beta chains follows, all from one sample in a study of control samples from healthy donors and cancer patients. TCRdb's copy holds only in-frame clones and misses some; the assay was immunoSEQ multiplex PCR. The sample lists approximately 97,000 clones; around 90% were seen once. Sequenced material: blood. These receptors were collected from a woman aged 18-29 years in good health. The CDR3 runs from the conserved cysteine through the conserved F or W. Each record gives: V gene, J gene, CDR3 protein.

v_gene: TRBV30
j_gene: TRBJ1-2
CDR3aa: CAWTLMRGTYGYTF

v_gene: TRBV29-1
j_gene: TRBJ2-7
CDR3aa: CSVVVGTGTGEQYF

v_gene: TRBV5-6
j_gene: TRBJ2-5
CDR3aa: CASSRKIETQYF

v_gene: TRBV27
j_gene: TRBJ1-2
CDR3aa: CASSPGQGHYGYTF

v_gene: TRBV5-5
j_gene: TRBJ1-6
CDR3aa: CASSLDPGAGSPLHF

v_gene: TRBV19
j_gene: TRBJ1-2
CDR3aa: CASSSYMPGQGTDGYTF

v_gene: TRBV4-2
j_gene: TRBJ2-1
CDR3aa: CASSQDRFSGRDNEQFF

v_gene: TRBV9
j_gene: TRBJ2-3
CDR3aa: CASSSRTSGGTDTQYF

v_gene: TRBV28
j_gene: TRBJ2-1
CDR3aa: CASSFGYNEQFF

v_gene: TRBV14
j_gene: TRBJ1-1
CDR3aa: CASSQDLVRNTEAFF

v_gene: TRBV13
j_gene: TRBJ1-2
CDR3aa: CASSLGQRSGYTF

v_gene: TRBV21-1
j_gene: TRBJ1-1
CDR3aa: CASSTGGNTEAFF

v_gene: TRBV5-1
j_gene: TRBJ1-1
CDR3aa: CASSASQGAVPEAFF